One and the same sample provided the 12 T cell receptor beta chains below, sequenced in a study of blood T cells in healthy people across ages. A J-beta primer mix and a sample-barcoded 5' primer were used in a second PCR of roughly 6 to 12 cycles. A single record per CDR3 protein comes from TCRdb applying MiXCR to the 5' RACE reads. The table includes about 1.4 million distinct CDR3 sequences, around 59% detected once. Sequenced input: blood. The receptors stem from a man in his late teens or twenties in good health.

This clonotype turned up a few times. In DNA, the CDR3 is TGCAGCGTTATCAGGGGCCACGAGCAGTACTTC. The encoded protein is CSVIRGHEQYF. This sequence joins TRBV29-1 and TRBJ2-7, with D possibly being TRBD1 (6 bases). Germline lookup yields CDR1 SQVTM and CDR2 ANQGSEA. V lost 5 bases to trimming and J lost 5 bases, with 10 bases between them. The CDR3 is made up of 11 amino acids.

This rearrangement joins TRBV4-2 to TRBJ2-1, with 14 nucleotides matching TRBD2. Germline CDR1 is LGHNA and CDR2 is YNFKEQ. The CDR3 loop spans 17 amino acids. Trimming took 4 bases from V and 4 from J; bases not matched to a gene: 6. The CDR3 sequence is CASSLGTSGSMYNEQFF. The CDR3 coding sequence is TGTGCCAGCAGCCTGGGGACTAGCGGGAGTATGTACAATGAGCAGTTCTTC.

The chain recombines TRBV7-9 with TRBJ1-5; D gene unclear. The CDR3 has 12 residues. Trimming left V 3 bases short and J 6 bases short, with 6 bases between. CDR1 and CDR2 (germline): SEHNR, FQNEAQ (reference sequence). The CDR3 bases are TGTGCCAGCAGCTTTCTCGGTCAGCCCCAGCATTTT. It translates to CASSFLGQPQHF.

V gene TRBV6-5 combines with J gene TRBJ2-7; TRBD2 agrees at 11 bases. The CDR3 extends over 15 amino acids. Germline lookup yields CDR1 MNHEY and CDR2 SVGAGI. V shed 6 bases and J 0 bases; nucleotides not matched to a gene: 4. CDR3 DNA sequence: TGTGCCAGCAGGACTAGCGGGGTGAACTCCTACGAGCAGTACTTC. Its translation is CASRTSGVNSYEQYF.

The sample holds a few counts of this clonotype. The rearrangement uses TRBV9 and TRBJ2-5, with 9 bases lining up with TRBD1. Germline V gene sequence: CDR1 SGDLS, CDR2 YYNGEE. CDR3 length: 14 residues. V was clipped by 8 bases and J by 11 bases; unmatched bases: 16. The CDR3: CASQTGTGPSGQYF. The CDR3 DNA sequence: TGTGCCAGTCAGACCGGGACAGGGCCGAGTGGGCAGTACTTC.

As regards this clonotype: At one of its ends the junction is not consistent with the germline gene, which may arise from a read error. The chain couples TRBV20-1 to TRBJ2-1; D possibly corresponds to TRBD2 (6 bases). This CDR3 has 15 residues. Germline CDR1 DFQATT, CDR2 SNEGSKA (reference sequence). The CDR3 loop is CSARIRLSGSSEQFF. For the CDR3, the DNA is TGCAGTGCTAGAATCCGACTTAGCGGTAGTAGTGAGCAATTCTTC.

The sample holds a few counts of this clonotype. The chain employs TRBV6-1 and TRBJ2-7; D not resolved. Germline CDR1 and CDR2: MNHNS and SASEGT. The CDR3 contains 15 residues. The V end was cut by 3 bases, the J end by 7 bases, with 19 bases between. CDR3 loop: CASSDVGNTRMEQYF. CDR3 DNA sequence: TGTGCCAGCAGTGATGTAGGGAATACAAGGATGGAGCAGTACTTC.

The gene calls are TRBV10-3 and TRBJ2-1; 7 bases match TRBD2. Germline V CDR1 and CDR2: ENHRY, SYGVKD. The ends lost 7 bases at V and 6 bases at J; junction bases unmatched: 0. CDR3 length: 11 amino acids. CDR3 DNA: TGTGCCATCAAGCGGGGCAATGAGCAGTTCTTC. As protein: CAIKRGNEQFF.

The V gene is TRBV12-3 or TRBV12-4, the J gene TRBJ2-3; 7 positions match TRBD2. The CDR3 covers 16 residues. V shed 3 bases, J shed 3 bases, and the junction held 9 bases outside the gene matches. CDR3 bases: TGTGCCAGCAGTTTGGCGGGAGCAGGGTCGACAGATACGCAGTATTTT. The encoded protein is CASSLAGAGSTDTQYF.

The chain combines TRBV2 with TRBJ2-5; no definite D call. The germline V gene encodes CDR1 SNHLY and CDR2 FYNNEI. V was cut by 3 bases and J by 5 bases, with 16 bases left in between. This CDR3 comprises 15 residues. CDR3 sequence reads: CASSETVASKETQYF. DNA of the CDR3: TGTGCCAGCAGTGAGACGGTCGCAAGCAAGGAGACCCAGTACTTC.

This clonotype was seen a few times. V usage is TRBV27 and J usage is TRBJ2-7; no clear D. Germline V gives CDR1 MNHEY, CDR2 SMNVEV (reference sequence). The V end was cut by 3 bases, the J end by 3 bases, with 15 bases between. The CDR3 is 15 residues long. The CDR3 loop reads CASSLWGDHVYEQYF. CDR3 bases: TGTGCCAGCAGTTTGTGGGGTGACCACGTCTACGAGCAGTACTTC.

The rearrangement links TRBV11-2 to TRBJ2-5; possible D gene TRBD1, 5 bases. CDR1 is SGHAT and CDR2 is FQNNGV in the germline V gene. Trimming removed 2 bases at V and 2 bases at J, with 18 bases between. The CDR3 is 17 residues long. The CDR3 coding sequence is TGTGCCAGCAGCTTAATCCCTCGACAGTCGCCTCAAGAGACCCAGTACTTC. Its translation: CASSLIPRQSPQETQYF.